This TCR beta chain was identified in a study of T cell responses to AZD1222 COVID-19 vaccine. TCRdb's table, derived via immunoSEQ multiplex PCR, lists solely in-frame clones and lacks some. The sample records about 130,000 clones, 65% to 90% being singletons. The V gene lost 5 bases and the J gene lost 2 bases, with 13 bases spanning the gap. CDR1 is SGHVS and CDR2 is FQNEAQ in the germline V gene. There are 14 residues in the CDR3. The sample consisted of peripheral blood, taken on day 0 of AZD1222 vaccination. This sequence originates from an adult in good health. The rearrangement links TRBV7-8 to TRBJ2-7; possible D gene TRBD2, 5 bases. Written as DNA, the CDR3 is TGTGCCAGCAGCCGAGAAGGACTTACCTACGAGCAGTACTTC. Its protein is CASSREGLTYEQYF.